This passage covers 21 T cell receptor beta chains from one sample sequenced in a study of T cell clones after liver transplantation. Only in-frame clones appear in the TCRdb table, and some are missing; sequencing was by immunoSEQ multiplex PCR. The data hold around 6,100 clones, with approximately 81% observed a single time. The sample consisted of CD8+ T cells from blood, taken before liver transplant. The source is a human donor who received a liver transplant.

The V call is TRBV6-5, the J call TRBJ1-6, with TRBD1 matching 10 bases. J gave up 7 bases and V 6 bases, and 6 bases lay outside the gene matches. Germline-derived CDR1 and CDR2 are MNHEY and SVGAGI. The CDR3 is 15 residues long. Here the CDR3 DNA reads TGTGCCAGCAGCCCCCCGGGACAGGGGAATTCACCCCTCCACTTT. It translates to CASSPPGQGNSPLHF.

The gene calls are TRBV5-8 and TRBJ2-1, with a possible D match to TRBD1 (6 bases). Germline CDR1 and CDR2: SGHTS and YDEGEE. V was shortened by 0 bases and J by 3 bases, with 10 bases between the two germline ends. This CDR3 is built from 15 residues. Here the CDR3 reads CASSLAQGIYNEQFF. The CDR3, as DNA: TGTGCCAGCAGCTTGGCTCAGGGGATCTACAATGAGCAGTTCTTC.

The gene calls are TRBV7-9 and TRBJ1-1, with 7 bases fitting TRBD1. Unmatched junction bases numbered 1, after V lost 5 bases and J lost 4 bases. CDR3 length: 12 residues. Per the germline V gene, CDR1 is SEHNR and CDR2 is FQNEAQ (reference sequence). The CDR3 region has the DNA TGTGCCAGCAGCCCAGGGGGCACTGAAGCTTTCTTT. This gives the protein CASSPGGTEAFF.

The chain recombines TRBV5-6 with TRBJ1-4, with a possible D match to TRBD1 (5 bases). Germline V gene lookup returns CDR1 SGHDT and CDR2 YYEEEE. CDR3 length: 14 residues. Between the trimmed V and J ends, which lost 4 bases and 6 bases, there was a span of 13 bases. The CDR3 spells CASSQGISDEKLFF. CDR3 DNA: TGTGCCAGCAGCCAGGGAATTTCTGATGAAAAACTGTTTTTT.

This rearrangement joins TRBV14 to TRBJ2-7; TRBD1 matches 8 bases. Germline V gene lookup returns CDR1 SGHDN and CDR2 FVKESK. Trimming removed 2 bases from V and 2 bases from J; junction bases left unmatched: 2. The CDR3 is made up of 14 amino acids. The DNA for the CDR3 is TGTGCCAGCAGCCAATGGACAGGGCCCTACGAGCAGTACTTC. This gives the protein CASSQWTGPYEQYF.

The chain couples TRBV7-1 to TRBJ2-7; 13 nucleotides line up with TRBD2. TRBV7-1 is an open reading frame whose function is uncertain. J was trimmed by 7 bases and V by 5 bases; bases with no gene match: 11. The CDR3 has 16 residues. The CDR3 is CASSPEGRTSGREQYF. The CDR3 nucleotides are TGTGCCAGCAGCCCGGAGGGGCGGACTAGCGGGAGAGAGCAGTACTTC.

The J gene is TRBJ1-6, the V gene TRBV19; D is undetermined. Germline assignment: CDR1 LNHDA and CDR2 SQIVND (reference sequence). CDR3 length: 16 amino acids. Trimming stripped 0 bases from V and 6 bases from J, with 12 bases between. The CDR3 DNA reads TGTGCCAGTAGTATAGACCCAGATATCTCTAATTCACCCCTCCACTTT. Protein: CASSIDPDISNSPLHF. The entire variable domain, with the rest obtained from reference TRBV19 and TRBJ1-6, is as follows: DGGITQSPKYLFRKEGQNVTLSCEQNLNHDAMYWYRQDPGQGLRLIYYSQIVNDFQKGDIAEGYSVSREKKESFPLTVTSAQKNPTAFYLCASSIDPDISNSPLHFGNGTRLTVT.

The chain recombines TRBV28 with TRBJ1-1; 10 bases map to TRBD1. The CDR3 consists of 14 residues. CDR1 is MDHEN, CDR2 SYDVKM, per germline. V was pared by 11 bases and J by 4 bases, with 10 bases of the junction left unmatched. CDR3 nucleotides: TGTGCCGGAGGGGACAGGGGACCCATCACTGAAGCTTTCTTT. Translation gives CAGGDRGPITEAFF.

This clone has just a few counts. In nucleotides, the CDR3 is TGTGCCAGCACTACGGGCAACGAGCAGTACTTC. Encoded protein: CASTTGNEQYF. The chain carries TRBV5-3 and TRBJ2-7; D unclear. TRBV5-3 is marked as an open reading frame, function uncertain. This CDR3 region has 11 residues. The V and J ends lost 8 bases and 5 bases respectively, with 11 bases between them.

The V call is TRBV5-1, the J call TRBJ1-3, with D uncertain. The CDR3 is made up of 11 amino acids. The ends were cut back, 5 bases at V and 3 bases at J, with 3 bases in the middle. Germline V gene lookup returns CDR1 SGHRS and CDR2 YFSETQ. The CDR3 nucleotides read TGCGCCAGCAGGGGTGGAAACACCATATATTTT. This translates into CASRGGNTIYF.

The chain carries TRBV19 and TRBJ2-1; unclear D gene. V was trimmed by 3 bases and J by 9 bases, leaving 24 bases between them. This CDR3 region has 17 residues. From germline, CDR1 is LNHDA and CDR2 SQIVND (reference sequence). The CDR3: CASSMPSPARGATEQFF. CDR3 nucleotide sequence: TGTGCCAGTAGTATGCCCTCGCCCGCGCGAGGAGCGACTGAGCAGTTCTTC.

The chain carries TRBV19 and TRBJ2-5; D is possibly TRBD1 (6 bases). The CDR3 covers 13 residues. The V end was cut by 5 bases, the J end by 4 bases, with 11 bases between. Germline loops: CDR1 LNHDA, CDR2 SQIVND (reference sequence). This CDR3 is CASSWQGRETQYF. In nucleotides, the CDR3 is TGTGCCAGTAGTTGGCAGGGGCGAGAGACCCAGTACTTC.

This clone is a singleton in its sample. V is TRBV19 and J is TRBJ1-1; no firm D call. Germline CDR1 is LNHDA and CDR2 is SQIVND (reference sequence). The V end was cut by 1 base, the J end by 1 base, with 10 bases between. This CDR3 spans 15 amino acids. This CDR3 is CASSIGPGQNTEAFF. The CDR3 nucleotides read TGTGCCAGTAGTATAGGCCCAGGTCAGAACACTGAAGCTTTCTTT.

This clone was seen only a few times. The J gene is TRBJ1-5, the V gene TRBV15; D is possibly TRBD1 (5 bases). CDR3 length: 15 residues. V lost 0 bases, J lost 3 bases, and 9 bases lay in between. Germline CDR1 LNHNV, CDR2 YYDKDF (reference sequence). As DNA, the CDR3 is TGTGCCACCAGCAGAGATTGGGGCGACAATCAGCCCCAGCATTTT. Amino acid sequence: CATSRDWGDNQPQHF.

The chain employs TRBV11-3 and TRBJ2-1, with TRBD1 identical over 9 bases. Germline trimming cut 1 base from V and 8 bases from J; bases unmatched to any gene: 9. The CDR3 runs 16 residues. Germline CDR1 is SGHNT and CDR2 is YENEEA. CDR3: CASSLVGTGGRDEQFF. CDR3 in DNA: TGTGCCAGCAGCTTAGTGGGTACAGGGGGCCGGGATGAGCAGTTCTTC.

The chain has TRBV9 and TRBJ2-7, with 8 bases aligning to TRBD1. Trimming took 4 bases from V and 6 from J; bases not matched to a gene: 9. The CDR3 has 14 residues. The germline V gene has CDR1 SGDLS and CDR2 YYNGEE. The CDR3 bases are TGTGCCAGCAGCCCACCAGGACAGGGCAGCGAGCAGTACTTC. Protein sequence: CASSPPGQGSEQYF.

This clone is classed as medium-sized. DNA of the CDR3: TGTGCCAGCAAGGGGCTGACCTACAATGAGCAGTTCTTC. It encodes CASKGLTYNEQFF. The chain uses TRBV28 and TRBJ2-1; D possibly corresponds to TRBD1 (5 bases). The CDR3 sequence is 13 residues long. The germline V gene encodes CDR1 MDHEN and CDR2 SYDVKM. Deletions cut 7 bases from V and 2 bases from J, with 9 bases between.

Judged by abundance, this clone is medium-sized. The chain has TRBV27 and TRBJ2-5; D may be TRBD2 (5 bases). This CDR3 is 15 amino acids long. V was shortened by 6 bases and J by 5 bases, with 19 bases between the two germline ends. Looked up from germline, CDR1 is MNHEY and CDR2 is SMNVEV (reference sequence). CDR3 residues: CASSPERNQRETQYF. In nucleotides, the CDR3 is TGTGCCAGCAGCCCCGAGCGGAATCAAAGGGAGACCCAGTACTTC.

The chain combines TRBV29-1 with TRBJ2-2, with D possibly matching TRBD2 (5 bases). CDR1 SQVTM and CDR2 ANQGSEA come from the germline V gene. V was clipped by 4 bases and J by 7 bases, with 10 bases between them. This CDR3 has 12 amino acids. This chain's CDR3 is CSVVRAGGELFF. CDR3 DNA sequence: TGCAGCGTTGTTCGGGCGGGCGGGGAGCTGTTTTTT.

The chain joins TRBV6-5 to TRBJ2-5; D unclear. V was clipped by 3 bases and J by 2 bases, with 7 bases between them. CDR3 length: 13 amino acids. Per the germline V gene, CDR1 is MNHEY and CDR2 is SVGAGI. The CDR3 DNA reads as TGTGCCAGCAGTTATAACCAGCAAGAGACCCAGTACTTC. Encoded protein: CASSYNQQETQYF.

The genes are TRBV19 and TRBJ2-1; either TRBD1 or TRBD2 may supply D (5 bases each). Germline lookup yields CDR1 LNHDA and CDR2 SQIVND (reference sequence). The CDR3 has 14 amino acids. Trimming removed 6 bases at V and 2 bases at J, with 11 bases between. The CDR3 nucleotides are TGTGCCAGTAGCGGGACCTATACCTACAATGAGCAGTTCTTC. Translating gives CASSGTYTYNEQFF.